The 9 T cell receptor beta chains in this list originate from one sample, sequenced in a study of T cells in Graves' hyperthyroidism and ophthalmopathy. Amplified TCR beta CDR3 regions derived from RNA transcripts. First-round RT-PCR with HTBI primers amplified the TCR CDR3 region. TCRdb re-called the multiplex PCR reads through MiXCR, storing one row per CDR3 protein. The sample carries over 350,000 distinct CDR3 sequences, less than 20% recorded once. Material for sequencing was blood. The source of these receptors is a man younger than 35 with Graves' ophthalmopathy.

This clonotype appeared a few times. The V and J genes are TRBV29-1 and TRBJ2-7; perhaps TRBD1 as D (5 bases). Germline assignment: CDR1 SQVTM and CDR2 ANQGSEA. CDR3 size: 13 residues. V dropped 4 bases and J dropped 6 bases, with 16 bases sitting between them. The CDR3 DNA is TGCAGCGTTGTAGCCGCGACAGTAGCCGAGCAGTACTTC. Its protein product is CSVVAATVAEQYF.

The rearrangement links TRBV10-2 to TRBJ1-5; TRBD1 matches 11 bases. Germline CDR1 WSHSY, CDR2 SAAADI. J gave up 5 bases and V 8 bases, and 8 bases lay outside the gene matches. CDR3 length equals 15 residues. As DNA, the CDR3 is TGCGCCAGCGGTGGTGGACAGGGGGCATATCAGCCCCAGCATTTT. Its translation: CASGGGQGAYQPQHF.

This clonotype was counted only a few times. This chain links TRBV12-3 or TRBV12-4 with TRBJ2-1; the D gene is possibly TRBD1 (5 bases). This CDR3 comprises 14 residues. With 6 bases removed from V and 8 bases from J, the gap between germline ends came to 17 bases. The DNA of the CDR3 is TGTGCCAGCAGATGGGCCCTCATGGGGCATGAGCAGTTCTTC. Protein: CASRWALMGHEQFF.

This clonotype was observed at least ten times. The chain employs TRBV20-1 and TRBJ2-3; 8 positions agree with TRBD2. The CDR3 is made up of 18 amino acids. CDR1 is DFQATT, CDR2 SNEGSKA, per germline (reference sequence). The V and J ends lost 1 base and 1 base, in that order; junction bases with no gene match: 13. CDR3 nucleotides: TGCAGTGCTAGAGGGGCGGGCGGGGGGCCGGGAGGCACAGATACGCAGTATTTT. It specifies CSARGAGGGPGGTDTQYF.

This chain connects TRBV18 to TRBJ2-1, with a possible D match to TRBD2 (5 bases). This CDR3 spans 17 amino acids. The V gene lost 2 bases and the J gene lost 0 bases, with 14 bases spanning the gap. The V gene's germline CDR1 is KGHSH and CDR2 LQKENI. The CDR3 region is CASSPAAGDLSYNEQFF. Written as DNA, the CDR3 is TGTGCCAGCTCACCAGCCGCGGGCGACCTCTCCTACAATGAGCAGTTCTTC.

This clonotype was detected ten times or more. The genes are TRBV15 and TRBJ2-7, with D tentatively TRBD1 (6 bases). The CDR3 sequence is 15 residues long. V lost 0 bases and J 4 bases, leaving 13 bases between the germline ends. From germline, CDR1 is LNHNV and CDR2 YYDKDF (reference sequence). CDR3 sequence: CATSRDKGRGYEQYF. CDR3 DNA sequence: TGTGCCACCAGCAGAGATAAGGGCAGGGGATACGAGCAGTACTTC.

The CDR3 DNA reads TGTGCCAGTAGTATAGAAACCAGGCGCCTCTCTGGAAACACCATATATTTT. As protein: CASSIETRRLSGNTIYF. J is TRBJ1-3 and V is TRBV19, with unresolved D. Germline V CDR1 and CDR2: LNHDA, SQIVND (reference sequence). The CDR3 is made up of 17 amino acids. Trimming removed 0 bases from V and 0 bases from J, with 12 bases in between. The full variable domain, its missing parts supplied by reference TRBV19 and TRBJ1-3, is DGGITQSPKYLFRKEGQNVTLSCEQNLNHDAMYWYRQDPGQGLRLIYYSQIVNDFQKGDIAEGYSVSREKKESFPLTVTSAQKNPTAFYLCASSIETRRLSGNTIYFGEGSWLTVV.

This clonotype was counted only a few times. The rearrangement uses TRBV20-1 and TRBJ2-7, with D perhaps matching TRBD2 (5 bases). This CDR3 region has 14 residues. Trimming stripped 3 bases from V and 5 bases from J, with 17 bases between. Per the germline V gene, CDR1 is DFQATT and CDR2 is SNEGSKA (reference sequence). CDR3 DNA: TGCAGTGCTAGTCACCGGGAAAGGCTAGACGAGCAGTACTTC. Translating gives CSASHRERLDEQYF.

Regarding this clonotype: Given a much more abundant clone one base away, this may be a read error. This chain connects TRBV5-1 to TRBJ2-7, with D unresolved. The V gene lost 0 bases and the J gene lost 7 bases, with 20 bases spanning the gap. Germline V lookup: CDR1 SGHRS, CDR2 YFSETQ. This CDR3 is 16 amino acids long. CDR3 DNA sequence: TGCGCCAGCAGCTTGGAGTCATCGGTCCGATTGGGGGAGCAGTACTTC. Its protein is CASSLESSVRLGEQYF. Full variable domain (outside the CDR3, taken from reference TRBV5-1 and TRBJ2-7): KAGVTQTPRYLIKTRGQQVTLSCSPISGHRSVSWYQQTPGQGLQFLFEYFSETQRNKGNFPGRFSGRQFSNSRSEMNVSTLELGDSALYLCASSLESSVRLGEQYFGPGTRLTVT.